The T cell receptor beta chain described here comes from a study of T cells in Graves' hyperthyroidism and ophthalmopathy. RNA transcripts provided the source from which TCR beta CDR3 regions were amplified. Carried out on the TCR CDR3, a first-round RT-PCR used the HTBI primer set. TCRdb redid the calling of the multiplex PCR reads with MiXCR, one entry per CDR3 protein. The sample gives a few hundred thousand distinct CDR3 sequences, approximately 14% of which show up once; around 7.7% is in the top ten. V lost 5 bases and J lost 4; bases outside the gene matches: 10. CDR1 and CDR2 (germline): SGHNT, YENEEA. The CDR3 sequence is 16 residues long. In its sample, this clonotype was seen a few times.

Sequenced material: blood. This clonotype was obtained from a woman aged 18-29 years with Graves' hyperthyroidism. The chain employs TRBV11-3 and TRBJ2-1; TRBD2 agrees at 8 bases. CDR3 sequence reads: CASSPTRTSRYNEQFF. CDR3 nucleotide sequence: TGTGCCAGCAGCCCGACCCGGACTAGCAGGTACAATGAGCAGTTCTTC.